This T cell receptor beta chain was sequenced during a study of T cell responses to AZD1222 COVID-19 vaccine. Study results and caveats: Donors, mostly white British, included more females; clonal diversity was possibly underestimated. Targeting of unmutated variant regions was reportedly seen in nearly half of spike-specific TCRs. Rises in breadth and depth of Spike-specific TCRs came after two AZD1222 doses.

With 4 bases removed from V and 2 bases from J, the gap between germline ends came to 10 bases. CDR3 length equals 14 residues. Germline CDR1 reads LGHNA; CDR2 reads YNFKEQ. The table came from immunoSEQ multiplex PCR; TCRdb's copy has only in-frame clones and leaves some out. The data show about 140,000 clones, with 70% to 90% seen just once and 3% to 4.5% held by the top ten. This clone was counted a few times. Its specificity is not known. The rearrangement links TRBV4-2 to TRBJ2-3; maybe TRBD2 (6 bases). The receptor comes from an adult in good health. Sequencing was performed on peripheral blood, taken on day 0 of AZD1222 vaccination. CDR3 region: CASSRGGDTDTQYF. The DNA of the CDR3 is TGTGCCAGCAGCCGAGGAGGGGACACAGATACGCAGTATTTT.